This T cell receptor beta chain was observed in a study of B cell selection in AIRE deficiency. General study points: With only TCRbeta sequenced, roughly 37% of shared healthy Treg sequences overlapped Tconv. Shared Treg sequences had shorter CDR3s, biased toward rearrangements with few non-templated insertions. Of about 3,900 shared Treg TCRbeta sequences, about 30% were healthy-donor-only and over 8% patient-only.

Regulatory T cells were sorted as CD4+CD25hiCD127low/negative cells. Generated by immunoSEQ multiplex PCR, the TCRdb table keeps only in-frame clones and is missing some. In the table there are approximately 21,000 clones, about 94% of which are singletons. CDR3 length: 17 residues. Unmatched junction bases numbered 16, after V lost 9 bases and J lost 7 bases. As regards this clone: The antigen is not known. The same CDR3 can be traced to other DNA sequences in this sample.

The chain combines TRBV23-1 with TRBJ1-4; 11 positions agree with TRBD1. TRBV23-1 is classed as an ORF, of uncertain function. Sequenced sample: Tregs sorted from PBMCs. The TCR was taken from a human donor with AIRE deficiency. For the CDR3, the DNA is TGCGCCAGGGGTCGGGACAGGGGGTTACGGGCCAGTGAAAAACTGTTTTTT. The encoded protein is CARGRDRGLRASEKLFF.